The 20 T cell receptor beta chains below all came from one sample that was sequenced in a study of metastatic and nonmetastatic thyroid tumors. None of the patients had undergone any treatment ahead of thyroid surgery. MiXCR reprocessed the PCR reads for TCRdb. The repertoire holds about 39,000 clones, with 9.5% to 13% as singletons. Material: blood. The source is a male donor with papillary thyroid cancer or a benign thyroid nodule (not recorded which). Some clones in this sample may be carry-over from other donors' samples.

This clone was observed at least ten times. The chain recombines TRBV11-2 with TRBJ2-2; D might be TRBD2 (5 bases). The CDR3 covers 16 residues. Per germline, CDR1 SGHAT and CDR2 FQNNGV. The V end lost 1 base, the J end lost 2 bases, and 11 bases lay between the germline ends. The CDR3 coding sequence is TGTGCCAGCAGCTTAGGCAGGAGGACCAACACCGGGGAGCTGTTTTTT. This encodes CASSLGRRTNTGELFF.

Ten or more counts support this clone. The chain has TRBV20-1 and TRBJ2-7; a weak D match, TRBD2 (5 bases). The CDR3 runs 13 residues. Germline CDR1 and CDR2: DFQATT and SNEGSKA (reference sequence). Deletions cut 0 bases from V and 0 bases from J, with 6 bases between. DNA of the CDR3: TGCAGTGCTAGAGATGACTACTCCTACGAGCAGTACTTC. Translated, it gives CSARDDYSYEQYF.

This clone was counted ten times or more. CDR3: CASSPWDSNYEQYF. The CDR3 DNA sequence: TGCGCCAGCAGCCCTTGGGACTCCAACTACGAGCAGTACTTC. The gene calls are TRBV4-1 and TRBJ2-7; a possible D gene is TRBD2 (6 bases). The V end lost 4 bases, the J end lost 3 bases, and 13 bases lay between the germline ends. The CDR3 is made up of 14 amino acids. Germline V gene lookup returns CDR1 MGHRA and CDR2 YSYEKL.

This clone was recorded at least ten times. V usage is TRBV19 and J usage is TRBJ2-6; D remains unclear. CDR1 LNHDA and CDR2 SQIVND come from the germline V gene (reference sequence). Trimming cost V 9 bases and J 0 bases, with 9 bases left between them. The CDR3 has 14 amino acids. In DNA, the CDR3 is TGTGCCAGCTCCACGATCTCTGGGGCCAACGTCCTGACTTTC. It yields the protein CASSTISGANVLTF.

There are many counts of this clone. The chain links TRBV6-2 or TRBV6-3 to TRBJ1-6; D remains ambiguous. CDR1 MNHEY and CDR2 SVGEGT come from the germline V gene. V shed 0 bases and J shed 5 bases, with 11 bases lying between them. This CDR3 comprises 16 residues. For the CDR3, the DNA is TGTGCCAGCAGTTACTCGGGCAGCGCCGATAATTCACCCCTCCACTTT. This codes for CASSYSGSADNSPLHF.

This clone was seen a handful of times. A read error may be the cause here, since a much bigger clone is one base away. V gene TRBV7-9 combines with J gene TRBJ1-5; TRBD1 might be the D (6 bases). CDR1 is SEHNR and CDR2 is FQNEAQ in the germline V gene (reference sequence). Between the trimmed V and J ends, which lost 4 bases and 6 bases, there was a span of 10 bases. The CDR3 runs to 13 residues. CDR3 amino acids: CASSSQGCQPQHF. CDR3 sequence (DNA): TGTGCCAGCAGCTCTCAGGGGTGTCAGCCCCAGCATTTT.

This clone was observed a handful of times. The chain recombines TRBV20-1 with TRBJ2-7, with 7 bases matching TRBD2. The CDR3 sequence is 13 residues long. V was pared by 6 bases and J by 4 bases, with 9 bases of the junction left unmatched. In germline, CDR1 is DFQATT, CDR2 SNEGSKA (reference sequence). CDR3: CSAARAGTYEQYF. The CDR3 DNA is TGCAGTGCCGCCCGAGCGGGAACTTACGAGCAGTACTTC.

This clone was observed many times. This sequence joins TRBV7-6 and TRBJ2-7, with D unclear. The V gene lost 5 bases and the J gene lost 1 base, with 9 bases spanning the gap. CDR3 length: 13 residues. Germline V lookup: CDR1 SGHVS, CDR2 FNYEAQ. CDR3 sequence reads: CASSQLSSYEQYF. The CDR3 coding sequence is TGTGCCAGCAGCCAGTTGAGTTCCTACGAGCAGTACTTC.

This clone was seen ten or more times. Other DNA sequences in this specimen translate into the identical CDR3. J is TRBJ2-3 and V is TRBV19, with a tentative D call TRBD2 (5 bases). Trimming stripped 7 bases from V and 0 bases from J, with 14 bases between. This CDR3 is built from 15 residues. The germline V gene has CDR1 LNHDA and CDR2 SQIVND (reference sequence). The CDR3 DNA reads TGTGCCAGTACCCTAAGAGGAGGAAGCACAGATACGCAGTATTTT. The encoded protein is CASTLRGGSTDTQYF.

This clone was counted ten times or more. The chain combines TRBV28 with TRBJ1-6; the D gene is possibly TRBD1 (5 bases). The ends were cut back, 5 bases at V and 10 bases at J, with 21 bases in the middle. Germline V lookup: CDR1 MDHEN, CDR2 SYDVKM. This CDR3 contains 16 residues. The CDR3: CASSSPMDIGGSPLHF. CDR3 nucleotides: TGTGCCAGCAGTAGCCCCATGGACATCGGAGGGTCACCCCTCCACTTT.

In this sample, this clone turned up many times. The chain links TRBV27 to TRBJ2-3; D is perhaps TRBD1 or TRBD2 (5 bases each). This CDR3 is built from 14 residues. Germline V CDR1 and CDR2: MNHEY, SMNVEV (reference sequence). V was cut by 6 bases and J by 6 bases, with 16 bases left in between. The CDR3: CASRTGTAVDTQYF. Written as DNA, the CDR3 is TGTGCCAGCAGAACCGGGACCGCTGTGGATACGCAGTATTTT.

As regards this clone: A much larger clone lies a single base off, so this may be a read error. This chain joins TRBV9 and TRBJ2-1; 11 positions agree with TRBD2. With V trimmed by 4 bases and J by 15 bases, 12 bases remained unmatched. This CDR3 is 14 amino acids long. CDR1 and CDR2 from the germline V gene are SGDLS and YYNGEE. DNA for the CDR3: TGTGCCAGCAGCCCAGTAGCGGGAGGGCCACGGTGGTTCTTC. Protein product: CASSPVAGGPRWFF.

The chain combines TRBV4-1 with TRBJ1-1, with 7 bases identical to TRBD1. This CDR3 contains 16 residues. Germline V gene data show CDR1 as MGHRA and CDR2 as YSYEKL. V was pared by 2 bases and J by 0 bases, with 6 bases of the junction left unmatched. The CDR3 nucleotides are TGCGCCAGCAGCCAAATTCCCGGGACAGTGAACACTGAAGCTTTCTTT. Protein: CASSQIPGTVNTEAFF.

The table lists this clone with many counts. This likely comes from a read error, as the CDR3 has no conserved phenylalanine or tryptophan at its end. The rearrangement uses TRBV29-1 and TRBJ1-2; 7 nucleotides match TRBD1. Germline CDR1 and CDR2: SQVTM and ANQGSEA. The CDR3 runs 13 residues. J was trimmed by 8 bases and V by 4 bases; bases with no gene match: 10. CDR3 nucleotides: TGCAGCGTTGGGCCAGGGGGTCAGGGCGGCTACACCCTC. This gives the protein CSVGPGGQGGYTL.

This clone was detected many times. This sequence joins TRBV28 and TRBJ1-1; D not resolved. Germline CDR1 reads MDHEN; CDR2 reads SYDVKM. V dropped 3 bases and J dropped 3 bases, with 11 bases sitting between them. The CDR3 runs to 14 residues. The CDR3 sequence: CASSFRAWDTEAFF. CDR3 DNA: TGTGCCAGCAGTTTCCGGGCCTGGGACACTGAAGCTTTCTTT.

This clone is categorized as medium-sized. V gene TRBV28 combines with J gene TRBJ2-7; D might be TRBD1 or TRBD2, each matching 5 bases. CDR3 length equals 15 residues. V was cut by 4 bases and J by 3 bases, with 16 bases left in between. CDR1 and CDR2 from the germline V gene are MDHEN and SYDVKM. The CDR3 bases are TGTGCCAGCAGTTCCTCCGCCGGGGCCAACTACGAGCAGTACTTC. This codes for CASSSSAGANYEQYF.

The rearrangement uses TRBV3-1 and TRBJ2-7, with 9 bases identical to TRBD1. V lost 4 bases to trimming and J lost 9 bases; unmatched junction nucleotides: 16. The CDR3 sequence is 16 residues long. Germline CDR1 reads LGHDT; CDR2 reads YNNKEL (reference sequence). CDR3 residues: CASSRGLGQGSPGQYF. Written as DNA, the CDR3 is TGTGCCAGCAGCCGGGGGCTGGGACAGGGTTCCCCTGGGCAGTACTTC.

The CDR3 region is CASTTGRVPSGNTIYF. CDR3 DNA: TGTGCCAGCACGACGGGACGGGTGCCCTCTGGAAACACCATATATTTT. The chain is built from TRBV18 and TRBJ1-3; a possible D gene is TRBD1 (5 bases). The CDR3 sequence is 16 residues long. CDR1 KGHSH and CDR2 LQKENI come from the germline V gene. Between the trimmed V and J ends, which lost 8 bases and 0 bases, there was a span of 17 bases.

There are a few counts of this clone. At one end the junction does not follow the germline gene, possibly because of a read error. J is TRBJ2-7 and V is TRBV28; TRBD2 agrees at 12 bases. Germline V gene lookup returns CDR1 MDHEN and CDR2 SYDVKM. The CDR3 is 16 amino acids. CDR3 in amino acids: CASSGLAGGLSYEQYF. Here the CDR3 DNA reads TGCGCCAGCAGTGGGCTAGCGGGAGGGTTGTCCTACGAGCAGTACTTC.

This clone came up many times. The gene calls are TRBV27 and TRBJ1-1, with D perhaps matching TRBD1 (6 bases). From germline, CDR1 is MNHEY and CDR2 SMNVEV (reference sequence). The CDR3 covers 18 residues. With 3 bases removed from V and 1 base from J, the gap between germline ends came to 21 bases. The CDR3 loop is CASSLGRLWGAENTEAFF. In DNA form, the CDR3 reads TGTGCCAGCAGTTTGGGCCGCCTTTGGGGGGCAGAGAACACTGAAGCTTTCTTT.